Shown below are 31 T cell receptor beta chains from a single sample sequenced in a study of beta chain features in type 1 diabetes (dated by TCRdb to 2017 to 2018). The full study reports these points: Type 1 diabetes patients showed a moderate but significant shortening of TCRB CDR3 length in all four CD4+ subsets.

Their antigens are not known. The library was made by the immunoSEQ multiplex PCR assay. The entire isolated RNA was reverse transcribed using the High Capacity cDNA Reverse Transcription Kit, and thus expressed TCRB transcripts were sequenced. TCRdb's version of the immuneACCESS table is confined to in-frame rearrangements and falls short of the full clone set. An unresolved V gene accounts for under half of the shortfall where checked; the remainder is of unknown origin. The sample includes 300,000 to 450,000 clones, with roughly an eighth observed a single time. The biggest ten clones account for 0.0085% to 0.012% of the sample. The sequenced sample was naive CD4+ T cells from blood. This specimen's cell subset or site label, interpreted: true naive CD4+ T cells. These receptors originate from a woman younger than 35 with type 1 diabetes.

This clone has more than one count but fewer than ten. This chain links TRBV6-1 with TRBJ1-2, with D possibly TRBD1 on 5 matching bases. The CDR3 consists of 14 residues. V was shortened by 6 bases and J by 6 bases, with 17 bases between the two germline ends. CDR1 MNHNS and CDR2 SASEGT come from the germline V gene. The CDR3 DNA is TGTGCCAGCAGATGGTCAGCGGGGGAGCATGGCTACACCTTC. It is translated as CASRWSAGEHGYTF.

This clone was counted between two and nine times. The chain recombines TRBV7-9 with TRBJ2-2, with TRBD2 as a possible D gene (5 bases). V dropped 5 bases and J dropped 0 bases, with 13 bases sitting between them. Germline V gives CDR1 SEHNR, CDR2 FQNEAQ (reference sequence). The CDR3 contains 16 residues. CDR3 in amino acids: CASSPTRGANTGELFF. CDR3 coding DNA: TGTGCCAGCAGCCCCACCCGGGGAGCGAACACCGGGGAGCTGTTTTTT.

The sample holds a few counts of this clone. The chain recombines TRBV7-8 with TRBJ2-3, with 7 bases aligning to TRBD2. The junction had 7 bases not matched to a gene; V was cut back by 7 bases and J by 0 bases. Germline lookup yields CDR1 SGHVS and CDR2 FQNEAQ. The CDR3 consists of 15 residues. As DNA, the CDR3 is TGTGCCAGCACCCTATTGGGGGGGAGCACAGATACGCAGTATTTT. Its translation: CASTLLGGSTDTQYF.

This clone was recorded a few times. The chain carries TRBV30 and TRBJ2-3; 9 bases map to TRBD1. The V gene end was trimmed by 2 bases and the J gene end by 5 bases; junction bases not matched to a gene: 5. The CDR3 has 14 residues. CDR1 is GTSNPN and CDR2 is SVGIG in the germline V gene (reference sequence). The CDR3 spells CAWSQGTGLDTQYF. The DNA of the CDR3 is TGTGCCTGGAGTCAAGGGACAGGGCTAGATACGCAGTATTTT.

This clone was seen only a few times. The chain is built from TRBV6-4 and TRBJ2-3; D is unclear. V was trimmed by 2 bases and J by 2 bases, leaving 2 bases between them. Germline V gene data show CDR1 as MRHNA and CDR2 as SNTAGT. The CDR3 contains 12 residues. The CDR3 reads CASSDLTDTQYF. The CDR3 DNA sequence: TGTGCCAGCAGTGACCTCACAGATACGCAGTATTTT.

The CDR3 nucleotides are TGTGCCAGCAGTGGATGGTCGGGGGAGGGGAATTACAATGAGCAGTTCTTC. It translates to CASSGWSGEGNYNEQFF. The genes are TRBV25-1 and TRBJ2-1, with TRBD2 matching over 7 bases. The CDR3 spans 17 residues. Germline V gene lookup returns CDR1 MGHDK and CDR2 SYGVNS. Trimming took 4 bases from V and 4 from J; bases not matched to a gene: 13.

The chain employs TRBV7-9 and TRBJ1-1; 11 positions agree with TRBD1. This CDR3 region has 16 residues. Germline V CDR1 and CDR2: SEHNR, FQNEAQ (reference sequence). J lost 3 bases, V lost 3 bases, and 6 bases had no gene match. CDR3 sequence (DNA): TGTGCCAGCAGCTTTTGGACAGGGGGCACGGACACTGAAGCTTTCTTT. Translating gives CASSFWTGGTDTEAFF.

The rearrangement joins TRBV7-9 to TRBJ1-4; the match to TRBD1 covers 8 bases. The CDR3 consists of 15 residues. Germline loops: CDR1 SEHNR, CDR2 FQNEAQ (reference sequence). V lost 4 bases to trimming and J lost 7 bases; unmatched junction nucleotides: 8. CDR3 DNA sequence: TGTGCCAGCAGCTCGACCGGACAGGGCCGTGAAAAACTGTTTTTT. Residues: CASSSTGQGREKLFF.

This chain uses TRBV18 with TRBJ2-1, with TRBD1 identical over 7 bases. The CDR3 length is 18 residues. Unmatched junction bases numbered 14, after V lost 3 bases and J lost 3 bases. Germline V gene sequence: CDR1 KGHSH, CDR2 LQKENI. The CDR3 here is CASSPTSAVGQDYNEQFF. The CDR3 nucleotides read TGTGCCAGCTCACCCACGAGTGCGGTCGGACAGGACTACAATGAGCAGTTCTTC.

This clone was detected only a few times. This rearrangement joins TRBV29-1 to TRBJ2-5; a weak D match, TRBD2 (5 bases). Germline CDR1 and CDR2: SQVTM and ANQGSEA. This CDR3 has 14 residues. The V and J ends lost 3 bases and 2 bases respectively, with 13 bases between them. The CDR3, as DNA: TGCAGCGTTGAGAACGGGGTATTACAAGAGACCCAGTACTTC. This translates into CSVENGVLQETQYF.

This clone appeared a few times. J is TRBJ1-2 and V is TRBV5-1; perhaps TRBD1 as D (5 bases). Germline CDR1 is SGHRS and CDR2 is YFSETQ. V dropped 4 bases and J dropped 7 bases, with 17 bases sitting between them. The CDR3 has 14 residues. The CDR3 here is CASSRGENGGGYTF. CDR3 coding DNA: TGCGCCAGCAGCCGGGGAGAGAACGGGGGTGGCTACACCTTC.

This chain joins TRBV7-2 and TRBJ2-7; TRBD1 matches at 8 bases. Germline assignment: CDR1 SGHTA and CDR2 FQGNSA. The junction had 4 bases not matched to a gene; V was cut back by 5 bases and J by 1 base. The CDR3 consists of 14 residues. The CDR3 loop is CASSRTGISYEQYF. The CDR3 bases are TGTGCCAGCAGCCGGACAGGGATTTCCTACGAGCAGTACTTC.

The chain joins TRBV30 to TRBJ2-7; D uncertain. V dropped 3 bases and J dropped 4 bases, with 13 bases sitting between them. Germline assignment: CDR1 GTSNPN and CDR2 SVGIG (reference sequence). The CDR3 extends over 13 amino acids. The CDR3 region has the DNA TGTGCCTGGAGCCCCGGGTATGTATACGAGCAGTACTTC. This gives the protein CAWSPGYVYEQYF.

The V gene is TRBV28, the J gene TRBJ2-3, with no clear D. V lost 6 bases and J 1 base, leaving 8 bases between the germline ends. Looked up from germline, CDR1 is MDHEN and CDR2 is SYDVKM. This CDR3 is built from 13 residues. CDR3 sequence reads: CASRMRGTDTQYF. The CDR3 coding sequence is TGTGCCAGCAGGATGCGCGGCACAGATACGCAGTATTTT.

V gene TRBV4-1 combines with J gene TRBJ2-1; no firm D call. V gave up 1 base and J gave up 2 bases, with 18 bases separating them. CDR3 length: 18 amino acids. CDR1 is MGHRA, CDR2 YSYEKL, per germline. CDR3 region: CASSQVPPGPPPYNEQFF. The DNA for the CDR3 is TGCGCCAGCAGCCAAGTACCCCCGGGTCCACCGCCCTACAATGAGCAGTTCTTC.

This clone has only a few counts. The chain links TRBV2 to TRBJ1-6, with D perhaps TRBD1 (6 bases). CDR1 is SNHLY, CDR2 FYNNEI, per germline. The V end was cut by 5 bases, the J end by 10 bases, with 18 bases between. The CDR3 runs to 15 residues. CDR3 residues: CASSPRTQGGSPLHF. The DNA for the CDR3 is TGTGCCAGCAGTCCCCGAACACAGGGTGGCTCACCCCTCCACTTT.

V and J are TRBV5-1 and TRBJ2-7; unclear D gene. The CDR3 is made up of 14 amino acids. The germline gives CDR1 SGHRS, CDR2 YFSETQ. With 2 bases removed from V and 0 bases from J, the gap between germline ends came to 9 bases. The CDR3 nucleotides are TGCGCCAGCAGCTTTGACTGGAGCTCCTACGAGCAGTACTTC. Its translation is CASSFDWSSYEQYF. The whole variable domain, remainder taken from reference TRBV5-1 and TRBJ2-7, is KAGVTQTPRYLIKTRGQQVTLSCSPISGHRSVSWYQQTPGQGLQFLFEYFSETQRNKGNFPGRFSGRQFSNSRSEMNVSTLELGDSALYLCASSFDWSSYEQYFGPGTRLTVT.

This clone was counted only a few times. The J gene is TRBJ2-5, the V gene TRBV6-5, with 11 nucleotides matching TRBD2. The CDR3 is 16 residues long. With 0 bases clipped from V and 1 base from J, the junction kept 1 base outside the gene matches. Germline V CDR1 and CDR2: MNHEY, SVGAGI. The CDR3: CASSYSLAGGQETQYF. The CDR3 DNA reads as TGTGCCAGCAGTTACTCGCTAGCGGGGGGCCAAGAGACCCAGTACTTC.

This clone has just a few counts. The chain links TRBV30 to TRBJ1-2; D call uncertain. Germline V gene data show CDR1 as GTSNPN and CDR2 as SVGIG (reference sequence). The V gene lost 2 bases and the J gene lost 1 base, with 8 bases spanning the gap. This CDR3 has 13 amino acids. The chain's CDR3 is CAWSSQINYGYTF. The CDR3 DNA sequence: TGTGCCTGGAGTTCTCAGATTAACTATGGCTACACCTTC.

The CDR3 region is CASTRGPGGYGYTF. In nucleotides, the CDR3 is TGTGCCAGCACCCGCGGGCCAGGGGGTTATGGCTACACCTTC. The chain is built from TRBV6-6 and TRBJ1-2; 7 bases are a match to TRBD1. The CDR3 is made up of 14 amino acids. Germline V CDR1 and CDR2: MNHNY, SVGAGI (reference sequence). V lost 7 bases and J lost 5; bases outside the gene matches: 10.

With regard to this clone: Its ends do not fully match the called genes, so a read error is possible. V gene TRBV18 combines with J gene TRBJ2-7, with 10 positions matching TRBD1. Germline V lookup: CDR1 KGHSH, CDR2 LQKENI. The CDR3 runs 11 residues. This CDR3 reads CASFLPGQGNF. The CDR3 DNA reads TGTGCCAGCTTCCTCCCGGGACAGGGGAACTTC.

The DNA of the CDR3 is TGTGCCTGGGAACAGGGCGGCACTGAAGCTTTCTTT. This sequence encodes CAWEQGGTEAFF. The chain couples TRBV30 to TRBJ1-1, with a weak D call TRBD1 (6 bases). CDR1 and CDR2 (germline): GTSNPN, SVGIG (reference sequence). Trimming shortened V by 5 bases and J by 4 bases, and 11 bases separated the two germline ends. This CDR3 spans 12 amino acids. The variable domain in full, completed from reference TRBV30 and TRBJ1-1, reads SQTIHQWPATLVQPVGSPLSLECTVEGTSNPNLYWYRQAAGRGLQLLFYSVGIGQISSEVPQNLSASRPQDRQFILSSKKLLLSDSGFYLCAWEQGGTEAFFGQGTRLTVV.

The V and J genes are TRBV18 and TRBJ2-7; 13 bases fit TRBD2. The germline CDR1 and CDR2 sequences are KGHSH and LQKENI. V lost 6 bases and J lost 4; bases outside the gene matches: 3. The CDR3 has 14 amino acids. The CDR3 reads CASSQTSGRYEQYF. The CDR3 coding sequence is TGTGCCAGCTCGCAGACTAGCGGGAGGTACGAGCAGTACTTC.

This clone was counted between two and nine times. The gene calls are TRBV6-5 and TRBJ2-1, with 13 bases fitting TRBD2. Germline V CDR1 and CDR2: MNHEY, SVGAGI. This CDR3 contains 15 residues. V shed 6 bases, J shed 6 bases, and the junction held 5 bases outside the gene matches. This chain's CDR3 is CASSSTSGGGNEQFF. The CDR3 DNA follows: TGTGCCAGCAGCAGTACTAGCGGGGGGGGCAATGAGCAGTTCTTC.

This chain uses TRBV2 with TRBJ1-5, with D perhaps TRBD1 (5 bases). The V gene's germline CDR1 is SNHLY and CDR2 FYNNEI. V lost 6 bases to trimming and J lost 3 bases, with 12 bases between them. This CDR3 contains 14 residues. The CDR3 nucleotides are TGTGCCAGCAGACAGGACCTCCTCAATCAGCCCCAGCATTTT. Translating gives CASRQDLLNQPQHF.

The chain is built from TRBV7-9 and TRBJ1-6; 8 nucleotides agree with TRBD1. V was pared by 6 bases and J by 10 bases, with 8 bases of the junction left unmatched. CDR1 and CDR2 (germline): SEHNR, FQNEAQ (reference sequence). The CDR3 totals 14 residues. The chain's CDR3 is CASSRGQGGSPLHF. The CDR3 nucleotides read TGTGCCAGCAGTCGAGGACAGGGCGGCTCACCCCTCCACTTT. Complete variable domain (other parts from reference TRBV7-9 and TRBJ1-6): DTGVSQNPRHKITKRGQNVTFRCDPISEHNRLYWYRQTLGQGPEFLTYFQNEAQLEKSRLLSDRFSAERPKGSFSTLEIQRTEQGDSAMYLCASSRGQGGSPLHFGNGTRLTVT.

This clone has just a few counts. This chain links TRBV6-5 with TRBJ1-1; tentatively, D is TRBD1 (5 bases). Germline assignment: CDR1 MNHEY and CDR2 SVGAGI. The CDR3 length is 15 residues. V shed 5 bases and J shed 6 bases, with 19 bases lying between them. The CDR3 loop reads CASSLAAGKVAEAFF. CDR3 in DNA: TGTGCCAGCAGTCTCGCGGCAGGGAAGGTCGCTGAAGCTTTCTTT.

A few counts support this clone. The chain combines TRBV2 with TRBJ2-6; D might be TRBD2 (5 bases). This CDR3 spans 16 amino acids. V lost 7 bases and J 0 bases, leaving 13 bases between the germline ends. CDR1 is SNHLY, CDR2 FYNNEI, per germline. Here the CDR3 reads CASTPGSYSGANVLTF. The CDR3 DNA sequence: TGTGCCAGCACACCGGGGAGCTACTCTGGGGCCAACGTCCTGACTTTC.

The chain employs TRBV11-2 and TRBJ2-2; TRBD1 might be the D (5 bases). The germline V gene has CDR1 SGHAT and CDR2 FQNNGV. CDR3 length equals 15 residues. V shed 1 base and J shed 5 bases, with 11 bases lying between them. CDR3 nucleotides: TGTGCCAGCAGCTTAGCCAGGGCCAAGACCGGGGAGCTGTTTTTT. Residues: CASSLARAKTGELFF.

The genes are TRBV18 and TRBJ2-5; D ambiguous. V was clipped by 2 bases and J by 5 bases, with 9 bases between them. CDR1 is KGHSH, CDR2 LQKENI, per germline. The CDR3 is made up of 13 amino acids. CDR3 nucleotide sequence: TGTGCCAGCTCACCAATACTCTCGGAGACCCAGTACTTC. It yields the protein CASSPILSETQYF.

This clone was recorded a few times. The chain is built from TRBV14 and TRBJ2-1; D is unresolved. CDR1 is SGHDN and CDR2 is FVKESK in the germline V gene. The V and J ends lost 4 bases and 2 bases respectively, with 9 bases between them. The CDR3 has 14 residues. CDR3 residues: CASSRANPYNEQFF. The CDR3, as DNA: TGTGCCAGCAGCCGGGCTAACCCCTACAATGAGCAGTTCTTC.